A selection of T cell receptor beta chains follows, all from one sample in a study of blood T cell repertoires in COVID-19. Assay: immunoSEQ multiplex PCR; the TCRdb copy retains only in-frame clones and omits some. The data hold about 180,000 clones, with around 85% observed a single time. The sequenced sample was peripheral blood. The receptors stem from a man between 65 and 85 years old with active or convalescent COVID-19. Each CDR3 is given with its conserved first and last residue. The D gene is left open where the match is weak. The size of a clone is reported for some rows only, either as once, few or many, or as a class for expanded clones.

CDR3 DNA: TGTGCCAGCGGGCTACAGGGCGCCCAGCCCCAGCATTTT
CDR3 protein: CASGLQGAQPQHF
CDR3 length: 13
D gene: -
J gene: TRBJ1-5
clone size: -
V gene: TRBV7-9

CDR3 DNA: TGTGCCAGCAGCTTGGCCTTATATGAGACCCAGTACTTC
CDR3 protein: CASSLALYETQYF
CDR3 length: 13
D gene: -
J gene: TRBJ2-5
clone size: -
V gene: TRBV5-5

CDR3 DNA: TGTGCCAGCAGTCGCAAGGCAGGGGTGAACACCGGGGAGCTGTTTTTT
CDR3 protein: CASSRKAGVNTGELFF
CDR3 length: 16
D gene: -
J gene: TRBJ2-2
clone size: few
V gene: TRBV6-4

CDR3 DNA: TGTGCCAGCAGTTATTCCAGCTATGGCTACACCTTC
CDR3 protein: CASSYSSYGYTF
CDR3 length: 12
D gene: -
J gene: TRBJ1-2
clone size: -
V gene: TRBV12-3/TRBV12-4

CDR3 DNA: TGCGCCAGCAGCGATCGACAGGGACATATATCCTACAATGAGCAGTTCTTC
CDR3 protein: CASSDRQGHISYNEQFF
CDR3 length: 17
D gene: TRBD1
J gene: TRBJ2-1
clone size: -
V gene: TRBV5-1

CDR3 DNA: TGTGCCACCAGCAGAGGGGGGGGCTTTGGCTACACCTTC
CDR3 protein: CATSRGGGFGYTF
CDR3 length: 13
D gene: -
J gene: TRBJ1-2
clone size: once
V gene: TRBV15

CDR3 DNA: TGTGCCAGCAGCCCCGTGGTACAGGGTGGAAACACCATATATTTT
CDR3 protein: CASSPVVQGGNTIYF
CDR3 length: 15
D gene: -
J gene: TRBJ1-3
clone size: -
V gene: TRBV9

CDR3 DNA: TGTGCCATCAGTGAGTCGAAGGTTAGGGGGCAGTCGGGTGGCTACACCTTC
CDR3 protein: CAISESKVRGQSGGYTF
CDR3 length: 17
D gene: TRBD1
J gene: TRBJ1-2
clone size: -
V gene: TRBV10-3

CDR3 DNA: TGCGCCAGCAGCCCCACCCTCAACCACGGGAGCCCAACCTATGGCTACACCTTC
CDR3 protein: CASSPTLNHGSPTYGYTF
CDR3 length: 18
D gene: -
J gene: TRBJ1-2
clone size: -
V gene: TRBV4-1

CDR3 DNA: TGTGCCTGGACAGCAACAGGGGCAGCTCAGCCCCAGCATTTT
CDR3 protein: CAWTATGAAQPQHF
CDR3 length: 14
D gene: TRBD1
J gene: TRBJ1-5
clone size: -
V gene: TRBV30

CDR3 DNA: TGTGCCAGCAGTTTTGGGGAGGGCGGCTACACCTTC
CDR3 protein: CASSFGEGGYTF
CDR3 length: 12
D gene: -
J gene: TRBJ1-2
clone size: -
V gene: TRBV28

CDR3 DNA: TGTGCCAGCAGCTTAGGAGGCGGCAGAGGGGGTAATCAGCCCCAGCATTTT
CDR3 protein: CASSLGGGRGGNQPQHF
CDR3 length: 17
D gene: -
J gene: TRBJ1-5
clone size: -
V gene: TRBV7-9

CDR3 DNA: TGTGCCAGCAGTGCGGGACAGTCCACTGAAGCTTTCTTT
CDR3 protein: CASSAGQSTEAFF
CDR3 length: 13
D gene: TRBD1
J gene: TRBJ1-1
clone size: -
V gene: TRBV2

CDR3 DNA: TGTGCCAGCTCACCGGGAACGGGAGGGCCCGGTGAGCAGTTCTTC
CDR3 protein: CASSPGTGGPGEQFF
CDR3 length: 15
D gene: TRBD2
J gene: TRBJ2-1
clone size: -
V gene: TRBV18

CDR3 DNA: TGTGCCAGCAGTTACCCGACTCCATCCCGTACTTTCTTT
CDR3 protein: CASSYPTPSRTFF
CDR3 length: 13
D gene: -
J gene: TRBJ1-1
clone size: once
V gene: TRBV6-2/TRBV6-3

CDR3 DNA: TGTGCCAGTAGTATCGGACAGGGGGGAAATTCACCCCTCCACTTT
CDR3 protein: CASSIGQGGNSPLHF
CDR3 length: 15
D gene: TRBD1
J gene: TRBJ1-6
clone size: -
V gene: TRBV19

CDR3 DNA: TGTGCCAGCAGGGGGGCTAGCGGGATTCCGGATACGCAGTATTTT
CDR3 protein: CASRGASGIPDTQYF
CDR3 length: 15
D gene: TRBD2
J gene: TRBJ2-3
clone size: -
V gene: TRBV27

CDR3 DNA: TGTGCCAGTACTCAACGCAGGGGCAGGACTGAAGCTTTCTTT
CDR3 protein: CASTQRRGRTEAFF
CDR3 length: 14
D gene: -
J gene: TRBJ1-1
clone size: -
V gene: TRBV19

CDR3 DNA: TGTGCCACCAGCAGAGGCCGTCGTGGGAGGAGAACAGATACGCAGTATTTT
CDR3 protein: CATSRGRRGRRTDTQYF
CDR3 length: 17
D gene: -
J gene: TRBJ2-3
clone size: -
V gene: TRBV15

CDR3 DNA: TGTGCCTGTTCATCCTGGCCCGGCAGGGGATCCCTCGAGCAGTACTTC
CDR3 protein: CACSSWPGRGSLEQYF
CDR3 length: 16
D gene: -
J gene: TRBJ2-7
clone size: -
V gene: TRBV30

CDR3 DNA: TGCGCCAGCAGCCGCCAAGAGACGACCCCGGGGACAGGGGGAGAAACCAATGAGCAGTTCTTC
CDR3 protein: CASSRQETTPGTGGETNEQFF
CDR3 length: 21
D gene: TRBD1
J gene: TRBJ2-1
clone size: -
V gene: TRBV4-1

CDR3 DNA: TGTGCCATCAGTGAGTCGAAGTGGACAGAGTCCTACGAGCAGTACTTC
CDR3 protein: CAISESKWTESYEQYF
CDR3 length: 16
D gene: -
J gene: TRBJ2-7
clone size: few
V gene: TRBV10-3

CDR3 DNA: TGTGCCAGCAGTTCAGTCAATGACTATGGCTACACCTTC
CDR3 protein: CASSSVNDYGYTF
CDR3 length: 13
D gene: -
J gene: TRBJ1-2
clone size: -
V gene: TRBV12-3/TRBV12-4

CDR3 DNA: TGTGCCACCAGTGAGGGCGGGGGAGAAGGGGAGGCCCAGTACTTC
CDR3 protein: CATSEGGGEGEAQYF
CDR3 length: 15
D gene: TRBD2
J gene: TRBJ2-5
clone size: -
V gene: TRBV24-1

CDR3 DNA: TGTGCCAGCAGCCCCGGGTGGGCGGGGGCAACTGGGGCCAACGTCCTGACTTTC
CDR3 protein: CASSPGWAGATGANVLTF
CDR3 length: 18
D gene: -
J gene: TRBJ2-6
clone size: -
V gene: TRBV9

CDR3 DNA: TGTGCCAGCAGTGAATCCCCCGGACAGGGGGCTTATGGCTACACCTTC
CDR3 protein: CASSESPGQGAYGYTF
CDR3 length: 16
D gene: TRBD1
J gene: TRBJ1-2
clone size: -
V gene: TRBV6-4

CDR3 DNA: TGTGCCAGTAGTAGCTTCATTGGGGGGTCTAATTCACCCCTCCACTTT
CDR3 protein: CASSSFIGGSNSPLHF
CDR3 length: 16
D gene: -
J gene: TRBJ1-6
clone size: -
V gene: TRBV19

CDR3 DNA: TGTGCCAGCAGCTTAAGCCCCGGCAGGGCGAGGGCCAAAAACATTCAGTACTTC
CDR3 protein: CASSLSPGRARAKNIQYF
CDR3 length: 18
D gene: -
J gene: TRBJ2-4
clone size: -
V gene: TRBV7-2